The TCR beta chain described here comes from a study of blood T cells in healthy people across ages. General study findings and limits: Donor CMV infection status was unknown, possibly confounding age-related changes in expanded clonotypes.

Ten or more counts support this clonotype. Its antigen is not known. PCR was performed a second time for about 7 to 11 cycles using a sample-barcoded 5' primer and a J-beta primer mix. TCRdb used MiXCR to reprocess the 5' RACE reads, holding one entry per CDR3 protein. The profile covers around 1.5 million distinct CDR3 sequences, with roughly a third appearing a single time and 11% taken by the ten largest. The CDR3 has 14 residues. Germline V lookup: CDR1 SGHTA, CDR2 FQGNSA. The V end was cut by 5 bases, the J end by 6 bases, with 14 bases between. This sequence originates from a woman in her twenties or thirties in good health. The chain recombines TRBV7-2 with TRBJ1-5; tentative D call: TRBD1 (6 bases). The sample was blood. The DNA of the CDR3 is TGTGCCAGCAGCACTACAGGGTTAGGTCAGCCCCAGCATTTT. Its translation is CASSTTGLGQPQHF.